The rows below give T cell receptor beta chains drawn from one sample of a study of shared clonotypes between healthy human individuals. Clones were read by immunoSEQ multiplex PCR, and TCRdb kept only the in-frame ones, dropping some. The repertoire holds roughly 1,600,000 clones, with about 98.5% as singletons. The sequenced sample was naive CD4+ T cells sorted from blood. Receptors originate from a man aged 25-40 years in good health. The CDR3 runs from the conserved cysteine through the conserved F or W. The order of the fields is CDR3 length, clone size, J gene, D gene, V gene, CDR3 DNA, CDR3 protein. D genes are given only for firm matches. Clone sizes are given selectively: once, few, many, or a class where the clone is expanded.

cdr3_length: 14; clone_size: once; j_call: TRBJ2-2; d_call: TRBD2; v_call: TRBV10-3; cdr3_nt: TGTGCCATCGCGGCTAGCGGGATTGACGGGGAGCTGTTTTTT; cdr3_aa: CAIAASGIDGELFF
cdr3_length: 14; clone_size: -; j_call: TRBJ2-1; d_call: TRBD2; v_call: TRBV19; cdr3_nt: TGTGCCAGTATAGGGACTAGCGGGTACAATGAGCAGTTCTTC; cdr3_aa: CASIGTSGYNEQFF
cdr3_length: 14; clone_size: -; j_call: TRBJ2-3; d_call: -; v_call: TRBV28; cdr3_nt: TGTGCCAGCAGTTTGGCGGGGAGCACAGATACGCAGTATTTT; cdr3_aa: CASSLAGSTDTQYF
cdr3_length: 15; clone_size: once; j_call: TRBJ1-1; d_call: -; v_call: TRBV6-1; cdr3_nt: TGTGCCAGCAGTGCAAAGACAGGCATGCAGGCTGAAGCTTTCTTT; cdr3_aa: CASSAKTGMQAEAFF
cdr3_length: 15; clone_size: -; j_call: TRBJ1-2; d_call: TRBD1; v_call: TRBV27; cdr3_nt: TGTGCCAGCAGTCCAGCGGGACAGGGGGCGACGGGCTACACCTTC; cdr3_aa: CASSPAGQGATGYTF
cdr3_length: 17; clone_size: -; j_call: TRBJ2-2; d_call: TRBD2; v_call: TRBV7-9; cdr3_nt: TGTGCCAGCAGCAATGGGACTAGCGGAAGGGGCACCGGGGAGCTGTTTTTT; cdr3_aa: CASSNGTSGRGTGELFF
cdr3_length: 17; clone_size: -; j_call: TRBJ2-3; d_call: TRBD2; v_call: TRBV7-6; cdr3_nt: TGTGCCAGCAGCCCTGGACTAGCGGGAGGGTTCACAGATACGCAGTATTTT; cdr3_aa: CASSPGLAGGFTDTQYF
cdr3_length: 15; clone_size: -; j_call: TRBJ2-1; d_call: -; v_call: TRBV29-1; cdr3_nt: TGCAGCGTTGAATTAACTGGGACGAACTACAATGAGCAGTTCTTC; cdr3_aa: CSVELTGTNYNEQFF
cdr3_length: 16; clone_size: once; j_call: TRBJ2-7; d_call: -; v_call: TRBV18; cdr3_nt: TGTGCCAGCTCACCTTTCGGGGCGGGAAGCTCCTACGAGCAGTACTTC; cdr3_aa: CASSPFGAGSSYEQYF
cdr3_length: 15; clone_size: -; j_call: TRBJ1-4; d_call: TRBD1; v_call: TRBV28; cdr3_nt: TGTGCCAGCAGCCGCCTTGACAGGGACGGTGAAAAACTGTTTTTT; cdr3_aa: CASSRLDRDGEKLFF
cdr3_length: 15; clone_size: -; j_call: TRBJ2-7; d_call: -; v_call: TRBV4-2; cdr3_nt: TGTGCCAGCAGCCAAGAATCAACAGGAATCTACGAGCAGTACTTC; cdr3_aa: CASSQESTGIYEQYF
cdr3_length: 17; clone_size: -; j_call: TRBJ2-3; d_call: TRBD2; v_call: TRBV5-1; cdr3_nt: TGCGCCAGCAGCGTCCTTAGCGCGGGAGGGGGTTACGATACGCAGTATTTT; cdr3_aa: CASSVLSAGGGYDTQYF
cdr3_length: 13; clone_size: -; j_call: TRBJ2-7; d_call: -; v_call: TRBV10-2; cdr3_nt: TGCGCCAGCAGTGCGGCAGGGTCTCGTGAGCAGTACTTC; cdr3_aa: CASSAAGSREQYF
cdr3_length: 13; clone_size: -; j_call: TRBJ2-3; d_call: -; v_call: TRBV5-4; cdr3_nt: TGTGCCAGCAGCCCTCTGGCCACAGATACGCAGTATTTT; cdr3_aa: CASSPLATDTQYF
cdr3_length: 15; clone_size: -; j_call: TRBJ1-2; d_call: -; v_call: TRBV15; cdr3_nt: TGTGCCACCAGCAGAGGAGGGGCAGGGAACTATGGCTACACCTTC; cdr3_aa: CATSRGGAGNYGYTF
cdr3_length: 13; clone_size: -; j_call: TRBJ1-5; d_call: -; v_call: TRBV6-1; cdr3_nt: TGTGCCAGTGGGACCCTTGCAATCAGCCCCCAGCATTTT; cdr3_aa: CASGTLAISPQHF
cdr3_length: 16; clone_size: -; j_call: TRBJ1-5; d_call: TRBD1; v_call: TRBV19; cdr3_nt: TGTGCCAGTAGTATAGTCCGGGACAGGGGCAATCAGCCCCAGCATTTT; cdr3_aa: CASSIVRDRGNQPQHF
cdr3_length: 14; clone_size: -; j_call: TRBJ2-5; d_call: -; v_call: TRBV29-1; cdr3_nt: TGCAGCGTTCGTAGCAGGGCGATTGGTGAGACCCAGTACTTC; cdr3_aa: CSVRSRAIGETQYF
cdr3_length: 15; clone_size: -; j_call: TRBJ1-5; d_call: -; v_call: TRBV5-1; cdr3_nt: TGCGCCAGCAGCTTGGAAGGGTACAGCAATCAGCCCCAGCATTTT; cdr3_aa: CASSLEGYSNQPQHF
cdr3_length: 15; clone_size: -; j_call: TRBJ2-7; d_call: -; v_call: TRBV9; cdr3_nt: TGTGCCAGCAGCATGCAACCTGGGCCATCCTACGAGCAGTACTTC; cdr3_aa: CASSMQPGPSYEQYF
cdr3_length: 14; clone_size: -; j_call: TRBJ1-2; d_call: TRBD1; v_call: TRBV18; cdr3_nt: TGTGCCAGCTCACCCCAACAGGGGAACTATGGCTACACCTTC; cdr3_aa: CASSPQQGNYGYTF
cdr3_length: 17; clone_size: -; j_call: TRBJ2-7; d_call: TRBD2; v_call: TRBV7-2; cdr3_nt: TGTGCCAGCAGCCTTTCGGTCTCGGCGGGAGTCTCCTACGAGCAGTACTTC; cdr3_aa: CASSLSVSAGVSYEQYF
cdr3_length: 17; clone_size: -; j_call: TRBJ2-6; d_call: -; v_call: TRBV7-9; cdr3_nt: TGTGCCAGCAGCTTATTGCATGCGGGGACTGGGGCCAACGTCCTGACTTTC; cdr3_aa: CASSLLHAGTGANVLTF
cdr3_length: 16; clone_size: -; j_call: TRBJ2-2; d_call: -; v_call: TRBV11-1; cdr3_nt: TGTGCCAGCAGCCCCGGAGGCCGAATTAACACCGGGGAGCTGTTTTTT; cdr3_aa: CASSPGGRINTGELFF
cdr3_length: 11; clone_size: few; j_call: TRBJ2-3; d_call: -; v_call: TRBV5-1; cdr3_nt: TGCGCCAGCAGCTTGAAGGATACGCAGTATTTT; cdr3_aa: CASSLKDTQYF
cdr3_length: 17; clone_size: -; j_call: TRBJ2-1; d_call: -; v_call: TRBV7-6; cdr3_nt: TGTGCCAGCAGCTTGGACCTTGGCGCCGGGCCTTACAATGAGCAGTTCTTC; cdr3_aa: CASSLDLGAGPYNEQFF
cdr3_length: 12; clone_size: few; j_call: TRBJ2-1; d_call: -; v_call: TRBV5-1; cdr3_nt: TGCGCCAGCAGTAGGAGCTCCAATGAGCAGTTCTTC; cdr3_aa: CASSRSSNEQFF
cdr3_length: 16; clone_size: -; j_call: TRBJ1-2; d_call: -; v_call: TRBV2; cdr3_nt: TGTGCCAGCAGCAAGAAACGGGACGGGGGGTCAGGAGGCTACACCTTC; cdr3_aa: CASSKKRDGGSGGYTF
cdr3_length: 13; clone_size: -; j_call: TRBJ1-2; d_call: -; v_call: TRBV6-5; cdr3_nt: TGTGCCAGCAGTCCCAGGGAGAACTATGGCTACACCTTC; cdr3_aa: CASSPRENYGYTF